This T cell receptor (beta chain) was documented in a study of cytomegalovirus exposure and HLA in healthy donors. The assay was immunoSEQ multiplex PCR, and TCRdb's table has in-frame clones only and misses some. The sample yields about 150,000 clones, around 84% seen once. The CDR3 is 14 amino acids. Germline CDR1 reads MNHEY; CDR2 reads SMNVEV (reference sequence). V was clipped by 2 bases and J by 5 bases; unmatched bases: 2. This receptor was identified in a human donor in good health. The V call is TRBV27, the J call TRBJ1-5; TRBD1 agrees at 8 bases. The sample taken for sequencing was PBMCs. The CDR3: CASSLQGAYQPQHF. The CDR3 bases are TGTGCCAGCAGTTTACAGGGGGCATATCAGCCCCAGCATTTT.